This T cell receptor beta chain was recovered during a study of T cells in localized non-small cell lung cancer. General study results and limits: Longer overall survival was linked to higher blood T cell density. Only one tumor region was sequenced, so heterogeneity remains possible.

Generated by immunoSEQ multiplex PCR, the TCRdb table keeps only in-frame clones and is missing some. The data hold tens of thousands of clones, with approximately 90% observed a single time. This clone was recorded once. Its antigen is unidentified. This CDR3 comprises 15 residues. V was clipped by 2 bases and J by 4 bases; unmatched bases: 7. The germline CDR1 and CDR2 sequences are SGHTA and FQGNSA. This sequence was found in a man between 40 and 69 years old with stage I squamous cell lung carcinoma. This material consisted of peripheral blood, taken before any cancer treatment. The chain has TRBV7-2 and TRBJ2-5; 7 bases map to TRBD2. CDR3 sequence (DNA): TGTGCCAGCAGCTTATTGGGAGGGTATTTAGAGACCCAGTACTTC. This sequence encodes CASSLLGGYLETQYF. The entire variable domain, with the rest obtained from reference TRBV7-2 and TRBJ2-5, is as follows: GAGVSQSPSNKVTEKGKDVELRCDPISGHTALYWYRQSLGQGLEFLIYFQGNSAPDKSGLPSDRFSAERTGGSVSTLTIQRTQQEDSAVYLCASSLLGGYLETQYFGPGTRLLVL.